This T cell receptor (beta chain) was identified in a study of metastatic and nonmetastatic thyroid tumors. In the study overall: Blood and tumor or nodule tissue repertoires from malignant and benign thyroid patients were compared.

Original handling: For papillary thyroid cancer, a distant-metastasis classifier was constructed from CDR3 differences observed across clinicopathological groups. TCRdb recomputed clones from the PCR reads via MiXCR. The V and J calls shown here were made by TCRdb, not taken from the authors' results. The sample has approximately 17,000 clones, about 25% seen once; the top ten hold roughly 9.7%. There were no patients who had received any treatment before thyroid surgery. About this clone itself: Its target is unknown.

Points from the study as a whole: It was reportedly found that TCR beta diversity was significantly higher in malignant thyroid tumors than in benign nodules, a difference seen in both blood and tumor samples.

Looked up from germline, CDR1 is SGHRS and CDR2 is YFSETQ. This CDR3 contains 16 residues. The ends were cut back, 4 bases at V and 4 bases at J, with 20 bases in the middle. J is TRBJ2-5 and V is TRBV5-1; no firm D call. The clonotype was recovered from a male donor with papillary thyroid cancer or a benign thyroid nodule (not recorded which). Some clones in this sample may be carry-over from other donors' samples. Sequenced: blood. The CDR3 coding sequence is TGCGCCAGCAGCCAAGAAGGATTTGACTCCCTAGAGACCCAGTACTTC. Its protein is CASSQEGFDSLETQYF.